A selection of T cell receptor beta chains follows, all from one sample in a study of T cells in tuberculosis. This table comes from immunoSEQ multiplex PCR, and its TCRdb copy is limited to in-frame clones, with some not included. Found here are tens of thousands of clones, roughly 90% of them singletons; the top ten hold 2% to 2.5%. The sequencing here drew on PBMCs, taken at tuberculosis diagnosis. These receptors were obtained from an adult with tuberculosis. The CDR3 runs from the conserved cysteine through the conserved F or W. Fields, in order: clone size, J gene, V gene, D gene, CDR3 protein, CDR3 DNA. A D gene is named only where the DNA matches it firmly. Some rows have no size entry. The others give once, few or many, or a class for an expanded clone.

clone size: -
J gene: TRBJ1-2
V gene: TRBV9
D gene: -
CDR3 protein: CASSVEASREVDYGYTF
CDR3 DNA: TGTGCCAGCAGCGTAGAGGCCTCACGGGAGGTGGACTATGGCTACACCTTC

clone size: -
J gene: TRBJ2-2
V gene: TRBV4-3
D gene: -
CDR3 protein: CASSQDPGATGELFF
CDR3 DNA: TGCGCCAGCAGCCAAGACCCTGGGGCCACCGGGGAGCTGTTTTTT

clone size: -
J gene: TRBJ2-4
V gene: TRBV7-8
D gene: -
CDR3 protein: CASSPQNIQYF
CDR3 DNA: TGTGCCAGCAGCCCTCAAAACATTCAGTACTTC

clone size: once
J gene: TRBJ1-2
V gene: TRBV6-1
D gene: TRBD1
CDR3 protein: CASSAMTGLTNYGYTF
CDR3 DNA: TGTGCCAGCAGTGCCATGACAGGGCTTACTAACTATGGCTACACCTTC

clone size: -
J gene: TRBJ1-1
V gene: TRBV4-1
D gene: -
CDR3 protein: CASSQDPQGGIMNTEAFF
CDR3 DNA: TGCGCCAGCAGCCAAGATCCTCAGGGTGGGATCATGAACACTGAAGCTTTCTTT

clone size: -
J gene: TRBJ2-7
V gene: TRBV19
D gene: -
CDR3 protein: CASSIGWGQTYEQYF
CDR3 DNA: TGTGCCAGTAGTATAGGGTGGGGGCAAACCTACGAGCAGTACTTC

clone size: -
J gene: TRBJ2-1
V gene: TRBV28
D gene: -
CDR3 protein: CASSRAGQGVSEQFF
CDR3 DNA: -

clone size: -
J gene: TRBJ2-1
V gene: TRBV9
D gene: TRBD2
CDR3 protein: CASSATTSGISYNEQFF
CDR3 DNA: TGTGCCAGCAGCGCTACGACTAGCGGCATCTCCTACAATGAGCAGTTCTTC

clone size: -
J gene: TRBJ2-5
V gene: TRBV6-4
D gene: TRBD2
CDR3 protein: CASSEGGEGETQYF
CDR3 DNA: TGTGCCAGCAGTGAGGGGGGGGAAGGAGAGACCCAGTACTTC

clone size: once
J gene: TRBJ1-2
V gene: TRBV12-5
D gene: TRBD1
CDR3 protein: CASGLSFGQATRGYTF
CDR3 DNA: TGTGCTAGTGGTTTGTCATTCGGACAGGCCACCCGAGGCTACACCTTC

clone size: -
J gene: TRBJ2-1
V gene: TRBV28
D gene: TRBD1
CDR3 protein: CASSPQDRRYNEQFF
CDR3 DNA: TGTGCCAGCAGTCCTCAGGACAGGAGATACAATGAGCAGTTCTTC

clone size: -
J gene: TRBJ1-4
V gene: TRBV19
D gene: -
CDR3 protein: CASRYGANEKLFF
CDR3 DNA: TGTGCCAGTAGATACGGGGCTAATGAAAAACTGTTTTTT

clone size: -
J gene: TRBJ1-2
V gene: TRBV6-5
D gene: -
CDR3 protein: CATLGAEVHYGYTF
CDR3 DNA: TGTGCCACCTTAGGGGCAGAGGTCCACTATGGCTACACCTTC

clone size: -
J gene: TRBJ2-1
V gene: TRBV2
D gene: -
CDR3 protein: CASKGANEQFF
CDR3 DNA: TGTGCCAGCAAAGGGGCCAATGAGCAGTTCTTC

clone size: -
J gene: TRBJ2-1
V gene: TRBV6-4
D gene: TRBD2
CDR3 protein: CASSDTGGLSEQFF
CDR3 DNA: TGTGCCAGCAGTGATACGGGGGGGCTTTCTGAGCAGTTCTTC

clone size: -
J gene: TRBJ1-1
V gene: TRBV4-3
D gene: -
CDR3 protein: CASSQLTANTEAFF
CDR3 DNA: TGCGCCAGCAGCCAGCTGACAGCGAACACTGAAGCTTTCTTT

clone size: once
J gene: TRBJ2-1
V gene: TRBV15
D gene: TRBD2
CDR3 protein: CATSRALAGDYNEQFF
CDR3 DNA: TGTGCCACCAGCAGAGCTTTAGCGGGGGACTACAATGAGCAGTTCTTC

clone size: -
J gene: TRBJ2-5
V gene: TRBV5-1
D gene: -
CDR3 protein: CASSGMLGPGETQYF
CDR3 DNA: TGCGCCAGCAGCGGAATGCTAGGGCCGGGGGAGACCCAGTACTTC

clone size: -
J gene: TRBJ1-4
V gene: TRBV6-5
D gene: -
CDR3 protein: CASSAQYATNEKLFF
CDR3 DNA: TGTGCCAGCAGTGCCCAGTATGCAACTAATGAAAAACTGTTTTTT

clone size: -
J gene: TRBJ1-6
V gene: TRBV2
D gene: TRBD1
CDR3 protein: CASVGSQGRNSPLHF
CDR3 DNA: TGTGCCAGCGTGGGGTCACAGGGGCGCAATTCACCCCTCCACTTT

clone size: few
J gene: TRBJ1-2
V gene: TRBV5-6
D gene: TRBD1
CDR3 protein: CASSLVQGAANYGYTF
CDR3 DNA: TGTGCCAGCAGCTTGGTTCAGGGGGCTGCCAACTATGGCTACACCTTC

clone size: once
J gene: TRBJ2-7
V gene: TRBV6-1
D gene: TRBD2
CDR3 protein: CASSGEGRVAYEQYF
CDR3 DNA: TGTGCCAGCAGTGGGGAGGGCAGGGTGGCATACGAGCAGTACTTC

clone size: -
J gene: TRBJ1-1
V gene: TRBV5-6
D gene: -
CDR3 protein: CASSFAQVGTEAFF
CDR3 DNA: TGTGCCAGCAGCTTTGCGCAGGTAGGAACTGAAGCTTTCTTT

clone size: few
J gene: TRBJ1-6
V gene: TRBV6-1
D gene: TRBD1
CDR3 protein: CASSEQGDSPLHF
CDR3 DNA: TGTGCCAGCAGTGAACAGGGGGACTCACCCCTCCACTTT